This is a list of T cell receptor beta chains from one sample in a study of blood T cell repertoires in COVID-19. Profiled with immunoSEQ multiplex PCR; TCRdb holds only in-frame clones, not every one. The sample holds about 45,000 clones, approximately 85% seen once. Sequencing was done on a sample of peripheral blood. Receptors originate from a woman older than 75 with acute or convalescent COVID-19. Both conserved end residues are part of each CDR3. A D gene is named only where the DNA matches it firmly. Size is omitted from some rows. Given values are once, few, many or a class for expanded clones.

j_call d_call clone_size v_call cdr3_nt cdr3_aa
TRBJ1-3 TRBD1 - TRBV28 TGTGCCAGCAGCTCAGGGGGCGTAATCGCCGGAAACACCATATATTTT CASSSGGVIAGNTIYF
TRBJ2-1 - - TRBV11-2 TGTGCCAGCAGCTTAGATCCCAGCGGTCTGAAGAGGTTCTTC CASSLDPSGLKRFF
TRBJ1-3 - - TRBV6-5 TGTGCCAGTTCCCCCGCAGGGGTTTCTGGAAACACCATATATTTT CASSPAGVSGNTIYF
TRBJ1-1 - once TRBV30 TGTGCCTGGCTCCAGGGCCACCTGAACACTGAAGCTTTCTTT CAWLQGHLNTEAFF
TRBJ1-2 TRBD1 - TRBV19 TGTGCCAGTAGTATAGGTACAGGGGACTATGGCTACACCTTC CASSIGTGDYGYTF
TRBJ1-3 - - TRBV12-3/TRBV12-4 TGTGCCAGCACCCAGGGGAGAGGAAACACCATATATTTT CASTQGRGNTIYF
TRBJ1-3 - - TRBV9 TGTGCCAGCAGCGTAGACGGGGGAACTGGAAACACCATATATTTT CASSVDGGTGNTIYF
TRBJ1-5 - - TRBV9 TGTGCCAGCAGCGTGGACAGCGACAATCAGCCCCAGCATTTT CASSVDSDNQPQHF
TRBJ1-2 TRBD1 few TRBV7-2 TGTGCCAGCAGCCTAGACAGGGGACCCTATGGCTACACCTTC CASSLDRGPYGYTF
TRBJ1-2 TRBD1 - TRBV6-5 TGTGCCAGTCGCGAGGGGGCGGCCAGCTATGGCTACACCTTC CASREGAASYGYTF
TRBJ2-7 TRBD2 - TRBV2 TGTGCCAGCAGAACCCTAGCGGGTGTGGGGGAGCAGTACTTC CASRTLAGVGEQYF
TRBJ1-1 - - TRBV13 TGTGCCAGCAGCTCCCGTGGGGGCAGAGCTGAAGCTTTCTTT CASSSRGGRAEAFF
TRBJ2-3 TRBD2 - TRBV5-4 TGTGCCAGCAGGCAACTCTCTCTCCGGGCGGGAGAGGGCCCAGATACGCAGTATTTT CASRQLSLRAGEGPDTQYF
TRBJ2-2 - few TRBV19 TGTGCCAGTTTCCCACAGGGCCTAAGAAGCACCGGGGAGCTGTTTTTT CASFPQGLRSTGELFF
TRBJ2-7 TRBD1 - TRBV27 TGTGCCAGCAGTTTTCAGGGACAGGGTGGAATCTACGAGCAGTACTTC CASSFQGQGGIYEQYF
TRBJ2-7 TRBD1 - TRBV2 TGTGCCAGCAGGGAGCGACAGGGCGAGCAGTACTTC CASRERQGEQYF
TRBJ1-4 - - TRBV19 TGTGCCAGTAGTAGAGATGCAGGGTCCCGAACTAATGAAAAACTGTTTTTT CASSRDAGSRTNEKLFF
TRBJ1-2 - few TRBV25-1 TGTGCCAGCAGTACCCAGACGATAGGAGATGGCTACACCTTC CASSTQTIGDGYTF
TRBJ2-7 TRBD1 once TRBV3-1/TRBV3-2 TGTGCCAGCAGCTACCCGGACAGGGCGCACGAGCAGTACTTC CASSYPDRAHEQYF
TRBJ2-5 TRBD1 - TRBV29-1 TGCAGCGTTGATCGACGGACAGGAAGCCAAGAGACCCAGTACTTC CSVDRRTGSQETQYF
TRBJ2-1 TRBD2 - TRBV5-1 TGCGCCAGCAGTTCTAGCGGGAGGGGGCACAATGAGCAGTTCTTC CASSSSGRGHNEQFF
TRBJ2-7 TRBD1 - TRBV7-2 TGTGCCAGCAGCTGGGACAGGGATTATATTTACGAGCAGTACTTC CASSWDRDYIYEQYF
TRBJ2-7 - - TRBV28 TGTGCCAGCAGTTCAGGATCAACCTACGAGCAGTACTTC CASSSGSTYEQYF
TRBJ1-6 - - TRBV3-1/TRBV3-2 TGTGCCAGCAGCCGACCAACAGGGAGCTCCTATAATTCACCCCTCCACTTT CASSRPTGSSYNSPLHF
TRBJ2-5 - few TRBV6-5 TGTGCCAGCAGGGGGGCCGCCCAAGAGACCCAGTACTTC CASRGAAQETQYF
TRBJ2-3 - - TRBV11-2 TGTGCCAGCAGCTTAGAGCGTTTTAGCACAGATACGCAGTATTTT CASSLERFSTDTQYF
TRBJ2-2 - - TRBV7-6 TGTGCCAGCAGCCGGTCGGGACACAGCACCGGGGAGCTGTTTTTT CASSRSGHSTGELFF
TRBJ2-3 TRBD2 - TRBV6-2/TRBV6-3 TGTGCCAGCAGTACCCGGACTAGCGGGAGTATAGATACGCAGTATTTT CASSTRTSGSIDTQYF
TRBJ2-2 - - TRBV6-5 TGTGCCAGCAGAAACAGGGGGGGTGGGGAGCTGTTTTTT CASRNRGGGELFF
TRBJ2-1 - - TRBV14 TGTGCCAGCAGCCAAGAGAGTAATAATGAGCAGTTCTTC CASSQESNNEQFF
TRBJ2-3 - - TRBV5-1 TGCGCCAGCAGCTTCGGCGGTAGCACAGATACGCAGTATTTT CASSFGGSTDTQYF
TRBJ2-1 - - TRBV30 TGTGCCTGGAGGCCCCTCGCGAACCGCAATGAGCAGTTCTTC CAWRPLANRNEQFF